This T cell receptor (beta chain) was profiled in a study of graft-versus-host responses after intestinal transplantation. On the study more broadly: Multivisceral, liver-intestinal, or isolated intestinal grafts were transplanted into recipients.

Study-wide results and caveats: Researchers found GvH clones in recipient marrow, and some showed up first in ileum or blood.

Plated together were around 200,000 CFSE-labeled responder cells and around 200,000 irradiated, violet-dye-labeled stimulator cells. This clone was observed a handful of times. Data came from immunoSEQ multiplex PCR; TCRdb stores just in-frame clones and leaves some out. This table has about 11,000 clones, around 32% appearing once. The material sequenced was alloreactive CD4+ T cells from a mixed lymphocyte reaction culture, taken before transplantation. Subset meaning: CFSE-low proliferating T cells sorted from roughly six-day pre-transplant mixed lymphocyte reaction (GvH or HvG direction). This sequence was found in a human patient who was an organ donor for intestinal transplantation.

The CDR3 sequence is CSVGPNNEQFF. CDR3 nucleotide sequence: TGCAGTGTTGGCCCGAACAATGAGCAGTTCTTC. This chain uses TRBV20-1 with TRBJ2-1; D is ambiguous. The germline V gene has CDR1 DFQATT and CDR2 SNEGSKA (reference sequence). This CDR3 has 11 residues. V was trimmed by 7 bases and J by 5 bases, leaving 9 bases between them.